The source of this TCR beta chain is a study of T cell repertoires in cytomegalovirus infection (dated by TCRdb to about 2019). About the full investigation: Donor HLA type was relevant to the analysis, because carriage of CMV infection together with the matching HLA type was indicated by public TCR beta signatures. General findings and caveats noted by the study authors: The ex vivo response was dominated by HLA-C-restricted CMV-specific TCR beta clonotypes, which also provided the single most frequent clonotype in two of eight donors. In both this cohort and an independent cohort of 300 to 450 donors, the cumulative frequency of public TCR beta family members distinguished carriers of CMV infection plus the relevant HLA type.

The run used an Illumina HiSeq 1500. The public reads were quality trimmed at Q25 with fastp and then assembled into clones with MiXCR by TCRdb, keeping productive beta chains. Each entry is one CDR3 protein sequence, shown with its most common DNA and genes. This sample is represented by approximately 250,000 distinct CDR3 sequences; 6.5% of them were singletons. The top ten clonotypes cover 5.5% to 6.5% of the sample. The CDR3 measures 14 amino acids from cysteine to phenylalanine. Only the CDR3 portion is preserved as DNA: 42 bases, with reading frame beginning at the first base. The V end loses 5 bases and the J end loses 4 bases, and a stretch of 9 bases separates them. This clonotype was detected ten times or more. The antigen this receptor binds is unknown. Per-base qualities were not stored, and no clone one base away is much larger.

The TCR originated in a human donor in good health (CMV status not recorded). Some clones in this sample may be carry-over from other donors' samples. Material: PBMCs. The chain employs TRBV12-3 or TRBV12-4 and TRBJ2-6; TRBD1 is perhaps the D gene, given 5 matching bases. Here the CDR3 is given as CASSEQVGANVLTF. Here is the DNA: TGTGCCAGCAGTGAACAGGTCGGGGCCAACGTCCTGACTTTC.